This TCR beta chain was profiled in a study of metastatic and nonmetastatic thyroid tumors (dated by TCRdb to the early 2020s). Notes on the research overall: The researchers compared repertoires between peripheral blood samples and tumor or nodule tissue samples from patients with malignant or benign thyroid disease. What the research found in general, with its limitations: TCR beta diversity was reported as significantly higher in malignant tumors than in benign nodules, in both blood and tumor samples.

From the germline V gene (reference sequence), CDR1 is PRHDT and CDR2 is FYEKMQ. After removal of 4 bases from V and 4 bases from J, the junction retains 6 bases not matched to a gene. Measured from the cysteine to the phenylalanine, the CDR3 is 14 residues long. Here the CDR3 DNA is all that survives: 42 bases in frame from base 1. Before undergoing thyroid surgery, none of the patients had been given any kind of treatment. Using T-cell receptor beta sequencing, the researchers looked back retrospectively at clinical samples from patients, gathered between the early 2010s and the late 2010s. The library was prepared using PCR. Sequencer: Illumina HiSeq 4000. High-throughput sequencing was used to profile the CDR3 region of the TCR beta-chain in every patient. Under the source paper's analysis protocol: CDR3 differences across clinicopathological groups were used to build a classifier for discriminating distant-metastatic papillary thyroid cancer patients. The Shannon index was used to measure repertoire diversity, and the Morisita-Horn index was used to measure how similar tumor and blood repertoires were. Clones were called with MiXCR by TCRdb after fastp trimmed the public reads at Q25, and only in-frame beta chains were retained. TCRdb's processing, not the authors' own work, is the source of the V and J calls. The sample table holds roughly 34,000 clones, of which about 20% were seen once. The top ten clones comprise 2.5% to 3.5% of the sample.

With regard to this clone: It has no known antigen specificity. There are no base qualities to consult, and no much larger clone falls within one base.

The chain is made from TRBV13 and TRBJ2-5; TRBD1 fits 7 bases in the junction. Sequenced sample: tumor tissue. This sequence was found in a male donor with papillary thyroid cancer or a benign thyroid nodule (not recorded which). Some clones in this sample may be carry-over from other donors' samples. This receptor has the CDR3 CASSSRQGTETQYF. The sequenced DNA is TGTGCCAGCAGCTCGCGACAGGGTACAGAGACCCAGTACTTC.